The present entry profiles one T cell receptor (beta chain) with its context. The read ends 3 residues shy of where the CDR3 ends; the end is completed using the germline J gene. The sample belongs to a study of T cells in women clearing cervical HPV infection. The data were produced by immunoSEQ multiplex PCR, yet TCRdb's version contains in-frame clones alone and is incomplete. The table lists 15,000 to 20,000 clones. Germline lookup yields CDR1 MDHEN and CDR2 SYDVKM. The CDR3 is made up of 12 amino acids. Trimming shortened V by 5 bases and J by 5 bases, and 10 bases separated the two germline ends.

V usage is TRBV28 and J usage is TRBJ2-7, with no clear D. The material sequenced was blood buffy coat. The TCR sequence derives from a woman between 18 and 70 years old with a cervical HPV16 infection that either progressed to CIN3+ or cleared (not recorded which). CDR3: CASSPLLHEQYF. CDR3 DNA, as far as it was read: TGTGCCAGCAGTCCCCTCCTTCACGAG.